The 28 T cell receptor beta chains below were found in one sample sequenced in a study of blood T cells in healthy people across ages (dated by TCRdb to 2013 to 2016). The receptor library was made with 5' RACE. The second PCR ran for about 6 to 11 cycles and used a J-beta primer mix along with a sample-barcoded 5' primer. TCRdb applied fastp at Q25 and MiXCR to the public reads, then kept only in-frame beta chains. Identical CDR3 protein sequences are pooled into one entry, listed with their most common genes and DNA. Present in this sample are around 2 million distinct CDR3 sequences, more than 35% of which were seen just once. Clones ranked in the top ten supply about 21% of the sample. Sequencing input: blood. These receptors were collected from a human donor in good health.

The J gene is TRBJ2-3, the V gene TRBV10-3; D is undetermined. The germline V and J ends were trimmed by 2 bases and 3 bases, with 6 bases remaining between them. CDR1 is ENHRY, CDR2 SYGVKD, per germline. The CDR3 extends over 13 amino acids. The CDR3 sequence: CAISEGPTDTQYF. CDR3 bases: TGTGCCATCAGTGAGGGGCCAACAGATACGCAGTATTTT.

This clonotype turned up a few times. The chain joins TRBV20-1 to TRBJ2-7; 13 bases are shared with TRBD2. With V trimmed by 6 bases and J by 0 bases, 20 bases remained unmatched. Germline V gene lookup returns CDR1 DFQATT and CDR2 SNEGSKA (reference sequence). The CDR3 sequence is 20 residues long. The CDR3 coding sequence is TGCAGTGCCGTAGGAGAGTTTTGGACTAGCGGGGGTGATAGCTCCTACGAGCAGTACTTC. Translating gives CSAVGEFWTSGGDSSYEQYF.

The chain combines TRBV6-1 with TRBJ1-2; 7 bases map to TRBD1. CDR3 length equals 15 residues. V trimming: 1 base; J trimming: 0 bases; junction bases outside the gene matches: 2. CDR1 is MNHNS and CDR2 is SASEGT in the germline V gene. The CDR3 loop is CASSEVGQANYGYTF. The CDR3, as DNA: TGTGCCAGCAGTGAAGTTGGACAGGCTAACTATGGCTACACCTTC.

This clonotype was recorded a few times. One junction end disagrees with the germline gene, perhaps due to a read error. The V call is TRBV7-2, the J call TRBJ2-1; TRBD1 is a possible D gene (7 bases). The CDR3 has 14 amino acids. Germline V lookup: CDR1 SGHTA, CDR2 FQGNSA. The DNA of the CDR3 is TGTGCCAGTAGCTTAGACCCGACAGGGAGGGAGCAGTTCTTC. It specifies CASSLDPTGREQFF.

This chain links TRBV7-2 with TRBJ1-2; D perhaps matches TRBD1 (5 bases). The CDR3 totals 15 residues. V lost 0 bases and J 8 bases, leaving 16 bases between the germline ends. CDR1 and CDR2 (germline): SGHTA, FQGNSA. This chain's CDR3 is CASSLARGLTGGYTF. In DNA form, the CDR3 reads TGTGCCAGCAGCTTAGCGCGGGGACTAACGGGGGGCTACACCTTC.

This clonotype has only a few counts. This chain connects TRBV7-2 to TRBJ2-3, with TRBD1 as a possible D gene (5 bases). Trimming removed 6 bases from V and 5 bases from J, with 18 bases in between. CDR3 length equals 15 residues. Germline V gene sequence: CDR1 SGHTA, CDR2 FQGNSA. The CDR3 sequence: CASRWGHRGIDTQYF. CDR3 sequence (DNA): TGTGCCAGCAGGTGGGGCCATCGAGGTATAGATACGCAGTATTTT.

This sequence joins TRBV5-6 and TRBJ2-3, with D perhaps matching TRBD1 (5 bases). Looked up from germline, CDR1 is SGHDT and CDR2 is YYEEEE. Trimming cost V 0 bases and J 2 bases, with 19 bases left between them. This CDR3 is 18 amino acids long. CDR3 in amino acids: CASSLELLQGWNTDTQYF. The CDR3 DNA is TGTGCCAGCAGCTTGGAATTGTTGCAGGGATGGAACACAGATACGCAGTATTTT.

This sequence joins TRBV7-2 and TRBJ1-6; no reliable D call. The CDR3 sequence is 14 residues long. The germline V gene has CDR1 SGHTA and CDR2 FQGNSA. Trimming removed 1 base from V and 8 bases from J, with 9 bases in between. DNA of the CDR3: TGTGCCAGCAGCTTAGGTCAGACCCATTCACCCCTCCACTTT. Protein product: CASSLGQTHSPLHF.

This CDR3 is CASSLYVQGGSQGYTF. Here the CDR3 DNA reads TGTGCCAGCAGTTTATACGTACAGGGGGGATCGCAGGGCTACACCTTC. This chain links TRBV28 with TRBJ1-2; 8 bases are shared with TRBD1. The CDR3 is 16 amino acids. Germline V gene sequence: CDR1 MDHEN, CDR2 SYDVKM. The V gene end was trimmed by 1 base and the J gene end by 8 bases; junction bases not matched to a gene: 12.

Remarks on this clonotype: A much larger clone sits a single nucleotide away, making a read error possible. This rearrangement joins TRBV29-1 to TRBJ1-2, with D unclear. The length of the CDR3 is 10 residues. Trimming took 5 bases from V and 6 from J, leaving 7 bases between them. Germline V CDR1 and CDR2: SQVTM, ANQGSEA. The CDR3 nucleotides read TGCAGCGTTTACAGCCATGGCTACACCTTC. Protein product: CSVYSHGYTF.

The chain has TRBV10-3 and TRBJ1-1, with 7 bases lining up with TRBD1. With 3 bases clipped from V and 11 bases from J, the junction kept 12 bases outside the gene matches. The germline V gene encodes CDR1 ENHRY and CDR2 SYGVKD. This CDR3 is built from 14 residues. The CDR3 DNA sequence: TGTGCCATCAGTGATTTACAGGGGTTTAATCCGGCTTTCTTT. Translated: CAISDLQGFNPAFF.

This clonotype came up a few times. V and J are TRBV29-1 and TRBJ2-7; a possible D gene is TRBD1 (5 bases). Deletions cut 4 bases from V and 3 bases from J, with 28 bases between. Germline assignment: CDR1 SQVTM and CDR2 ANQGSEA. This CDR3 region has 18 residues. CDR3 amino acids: CSVVSIRQGNSYNYEQYF. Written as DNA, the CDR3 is TGCAGCGTTGTTTCTATCAGGCAGGGCAACTCTTACAACTACGAGCAGTACTTC.

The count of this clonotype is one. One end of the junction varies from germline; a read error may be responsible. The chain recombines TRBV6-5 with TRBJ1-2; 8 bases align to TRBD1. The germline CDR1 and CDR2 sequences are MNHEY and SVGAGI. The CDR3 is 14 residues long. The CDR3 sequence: CASRGQGANYGYTF. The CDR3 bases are TGTGCTAGCAGGGGGCAGGGCGCTAACTATGGCTACACCTTC.

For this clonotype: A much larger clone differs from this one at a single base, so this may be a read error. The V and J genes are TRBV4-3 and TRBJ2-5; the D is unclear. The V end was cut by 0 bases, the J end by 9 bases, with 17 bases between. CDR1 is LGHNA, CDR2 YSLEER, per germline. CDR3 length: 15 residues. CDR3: CASSQDISVWQAQYF. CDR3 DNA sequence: TGCGCCAGCAGCCAAGATATCAGCGTGTGGCAGGCCCAGTACTTC.

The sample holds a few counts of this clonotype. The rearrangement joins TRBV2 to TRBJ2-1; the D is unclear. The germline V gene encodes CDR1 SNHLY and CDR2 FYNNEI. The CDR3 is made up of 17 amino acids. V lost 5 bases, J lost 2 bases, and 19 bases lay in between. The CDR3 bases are TGTGCCAGCAGTCGAAATCCCCCGCCAGGCCCCTACAATGAGCAGTTCTTC. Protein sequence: CASSRNPPPGPYNEQFF.

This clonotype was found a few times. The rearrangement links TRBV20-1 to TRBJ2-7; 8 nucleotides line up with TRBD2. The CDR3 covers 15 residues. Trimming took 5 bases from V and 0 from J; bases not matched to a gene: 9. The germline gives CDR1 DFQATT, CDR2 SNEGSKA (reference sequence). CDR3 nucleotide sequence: TGCAGTGCTTCCTCTCCCGGGACTAGCTCCTACGAGCAGTACTTC. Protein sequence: CSASSPGTSSYEQYF.

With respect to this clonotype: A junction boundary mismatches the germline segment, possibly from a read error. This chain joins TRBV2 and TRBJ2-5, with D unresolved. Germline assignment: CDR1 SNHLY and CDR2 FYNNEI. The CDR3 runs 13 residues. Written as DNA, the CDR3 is TGTGCCAACAGTGTCAATTGCCAAGAGACCCAGTACTTC. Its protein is CANSVNCQETQYF.

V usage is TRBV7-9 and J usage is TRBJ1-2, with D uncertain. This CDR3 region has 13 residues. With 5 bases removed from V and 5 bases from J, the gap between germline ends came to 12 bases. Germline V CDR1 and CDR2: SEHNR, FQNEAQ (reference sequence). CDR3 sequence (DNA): TGTGCCAGCAGCCCCAATGGGTATTATGGCTACACCTTC. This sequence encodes CASSPNGYYGYTF. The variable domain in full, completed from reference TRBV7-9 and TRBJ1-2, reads DTGVSQNPRHKITKRGQNVTFRCDPISEHNRLYWYRQTLGQGPEFLTYFQNEAQLEKSRLLSDRFSAERPKGSFSTLEIQRTEQGDSAMYLCASSPNGYYGYTFGSGTRLTVV.

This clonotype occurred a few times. The CDR3 DNA follows: TGTGCCATCGGCCAGGGCTACGAGCAGTACTTC. The encoded protein is CAIGQGYEQYF. This rearrangement joins TRBV10-3 to TRBJ2-7; D is possibly TRBD1 (5 bases). This CDR3 contains 11 residues. The germline V gene encodes CDR1 ENHRY and CDR2 SYGVKD. V was shortened by 8 bases and J by 3 bases, with 8 bases between the two germline ends.

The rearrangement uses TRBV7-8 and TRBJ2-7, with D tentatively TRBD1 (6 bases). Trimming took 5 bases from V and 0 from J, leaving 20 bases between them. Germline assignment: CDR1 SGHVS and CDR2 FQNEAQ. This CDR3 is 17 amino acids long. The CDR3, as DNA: TGTGCCAGCAGCCATAGGACTGCCGGGACAATCTCCTACGAGCAGTACTTC. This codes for CASSHRTAGTISYEQYF.

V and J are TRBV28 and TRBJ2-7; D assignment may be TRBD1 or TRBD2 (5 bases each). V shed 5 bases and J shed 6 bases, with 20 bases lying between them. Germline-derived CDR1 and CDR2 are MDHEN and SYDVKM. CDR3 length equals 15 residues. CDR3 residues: CASSGIWDGGGEQYF. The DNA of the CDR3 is TGTGCCAGCAGTGGGATCTGGGACGGCGGAGGCGAGCAGTACTTC.

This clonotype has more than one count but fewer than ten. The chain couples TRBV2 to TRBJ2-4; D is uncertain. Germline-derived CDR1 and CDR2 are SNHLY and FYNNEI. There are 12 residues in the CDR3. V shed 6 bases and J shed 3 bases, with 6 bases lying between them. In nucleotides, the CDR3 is TGTGCCAGCAGACCCGACAAAAACATTCAGTACTTC. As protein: CASRPDKNIQYF. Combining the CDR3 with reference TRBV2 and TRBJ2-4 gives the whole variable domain EPEVTQTPSHQVTQMGQEVILRCVPISNHLYFYWYRQILGQKVEFLVSFYNNEISEKSEIFDDQFSVERPDGSNFTLKIRSTKLEDSAMYFCASRPDKNIQYFGAGTRLSVL.

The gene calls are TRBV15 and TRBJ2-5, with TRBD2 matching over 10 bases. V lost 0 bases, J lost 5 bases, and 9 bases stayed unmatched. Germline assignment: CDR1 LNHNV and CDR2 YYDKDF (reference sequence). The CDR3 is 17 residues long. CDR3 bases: TGTGCCACCAGCAGAGATCCCCTAGCGGGGGTCCAGGAGACCCAGTACTTC. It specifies CATSRDPLAGVQETQYF.

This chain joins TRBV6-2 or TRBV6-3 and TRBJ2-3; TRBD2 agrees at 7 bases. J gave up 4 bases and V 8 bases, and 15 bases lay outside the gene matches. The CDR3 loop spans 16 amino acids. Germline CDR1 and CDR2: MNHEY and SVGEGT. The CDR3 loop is CASSRAGVDSADTQYF. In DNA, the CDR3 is TGTGCCAGCTCCCGGGCGGGGGTCGATAGCGCAGATACGCAGTATTTT.

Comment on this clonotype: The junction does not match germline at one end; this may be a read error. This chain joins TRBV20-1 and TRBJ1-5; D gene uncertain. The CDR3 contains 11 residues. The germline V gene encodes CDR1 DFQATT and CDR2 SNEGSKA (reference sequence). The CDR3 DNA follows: TGCAGTGCTGGAGAGGATCAGCCCCAGCATTTT. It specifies CSAGEDQPQHF.

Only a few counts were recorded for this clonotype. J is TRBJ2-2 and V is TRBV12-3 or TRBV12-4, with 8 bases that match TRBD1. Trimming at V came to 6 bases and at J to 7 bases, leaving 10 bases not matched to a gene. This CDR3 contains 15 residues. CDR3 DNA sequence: TGTGCCAGCAGGCTGCAGGGGGCGCATGTCGGGGAGCTGTTTTTT. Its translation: CASRLQGAHVGELFF.

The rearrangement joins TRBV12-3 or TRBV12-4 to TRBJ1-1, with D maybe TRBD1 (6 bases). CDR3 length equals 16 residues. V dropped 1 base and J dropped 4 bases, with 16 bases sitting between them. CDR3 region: CASSLVPALGATEAFF. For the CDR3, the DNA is TGTGCCAGCAGTTTAGTTCCAGCCTTGGGGGCCACTGAAGCTTTCTTT.

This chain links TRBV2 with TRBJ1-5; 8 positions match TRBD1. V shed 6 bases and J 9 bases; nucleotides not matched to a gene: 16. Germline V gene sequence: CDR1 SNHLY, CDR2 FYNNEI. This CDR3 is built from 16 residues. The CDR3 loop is CASSQGGTGSGWPQHF. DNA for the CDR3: TGTGCCAGCAGCCAAGGTGGGACAGGATCGGGGTGGCCCCAGCATTTT.